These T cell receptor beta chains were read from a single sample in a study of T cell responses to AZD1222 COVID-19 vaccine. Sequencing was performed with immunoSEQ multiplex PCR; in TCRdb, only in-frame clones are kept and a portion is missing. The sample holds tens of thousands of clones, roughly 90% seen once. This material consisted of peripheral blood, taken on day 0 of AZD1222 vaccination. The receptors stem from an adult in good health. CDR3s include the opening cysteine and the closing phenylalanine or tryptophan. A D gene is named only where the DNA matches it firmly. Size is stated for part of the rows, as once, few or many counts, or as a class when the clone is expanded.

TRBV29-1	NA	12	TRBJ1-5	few	CSVGQSNQPQHF	TGCAGCGTTGGACAGAGCAATCAGCCCCAGCATTTT
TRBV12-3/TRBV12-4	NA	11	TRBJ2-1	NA	CASSWRKGQFF	TGTGCCAGCAGTTGGCGGAAAGGCCAGTTCTTC
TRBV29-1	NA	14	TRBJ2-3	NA	CSVRGGENTDTQYF	TGCAGCGTACGAGGGGGGGAGAACACAGATACGCAGTATTTT
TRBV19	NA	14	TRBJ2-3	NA	CASSIGLGPDTQYF	TGTGCCAGTAGTATAGGTCTGGGTCCAGATACGCAGTATTTT
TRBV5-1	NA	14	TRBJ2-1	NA	CASSFGYSSNEQFF	TGCGCCAGCAGCTTTGGGTATTCAAGCAATGAGCAGTTCTTC
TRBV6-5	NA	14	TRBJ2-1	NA	CASSYQAEVGEQFF	TGTGCCAGCAGTTACCAGGCGGAGGTGGGTGAGCAGTTCTTC
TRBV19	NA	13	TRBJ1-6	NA	CASSQEIGSPLHF	TGTGCCAGTAGTCAGGAGATTGGTTCACCCCTCCACTTT
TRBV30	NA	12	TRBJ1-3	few	CAWSVRGNTIYF	TGTGCCTGGAGTGTACGAGGAAACACCATATATTTT
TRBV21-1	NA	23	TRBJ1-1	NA	CASSKRVSLFGDRVGRANTEAFF	TGTGCCAGCAGCAAAAGGGTTAGTCTTTTTGGGGACAGGGTAGGGAGAGCGAACACTGAAGCTTTCTTT
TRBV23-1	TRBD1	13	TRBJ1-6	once	CASATGNNSPLHF	TGCGCCAGCGCGACAGGGAATAATTCACCCCTCCACTTT
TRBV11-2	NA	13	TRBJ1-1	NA	CASSLTGYTEAFF	TGTGCCAGCAGCTTAACAGGGTACACTGAAGCTTTCTTT
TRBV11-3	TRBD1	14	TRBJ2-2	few	CASSFGQGTGELFF	TGTGCCAGCAGCTTCGGACAGGGGACCGGGGAGCTGTTTTTT
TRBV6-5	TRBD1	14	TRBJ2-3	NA	CASSRDSPTDTQYF	TGTGCCAGCAGTCGGGACAGCCCCACAGATACGCAGTATTTT
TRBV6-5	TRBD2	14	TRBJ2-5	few	CASRTGTSGKTQYF	TGTGCCAGCAGAACCGGGACTAGCGGGAAGACCCAGTACTTC
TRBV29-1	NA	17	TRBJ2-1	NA	CSVEEGFRQGGYNEQFF	TGCAGCGTTGAAGAAGGGTTCCGACAGGGAGGTTACAATGAGCAGTTCTTC
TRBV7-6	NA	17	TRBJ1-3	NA	CASSRGTGPHSGNTIYF	TGTGCCAGCAGTCGAGGTACAGGACCTCACTCTGGAAACACCATATATTTT
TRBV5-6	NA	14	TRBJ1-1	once	CASRRQLMNTEAFF	TGTGCCAGCAGACGACAGCTTATGAACACTGAAGCTTTCTTT
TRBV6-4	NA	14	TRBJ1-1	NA	CAKVQGIMNTEAFF	TGTGCCAAAGTACAGGGTATAATGAACACTGAAGCTTTCTTT
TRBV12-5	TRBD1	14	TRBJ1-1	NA	CASGSTGPFAEAFF	TGTGCTAGTGGCTCGACAGGGCCTTTCGCTGAAGCTTTCTTT
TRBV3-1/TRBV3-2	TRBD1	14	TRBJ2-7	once	CASGSGTGPREQYF	TGTGCCAGCGGGTCCGGGACAGGGCCACGCGAGCAGTACTTC
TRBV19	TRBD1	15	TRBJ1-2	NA	CASSIGTGAATGYTF	TGTGCCAGTAGTATAGGGACAGGGGCTGCTACTGGCTACACCTTC
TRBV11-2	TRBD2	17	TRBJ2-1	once	CASSLGAGGPRSDEQFF	TGTGCCAGCAGCTTGGGTGCGGGGGGGCCCAGGTCGGATGAGCAGTTCTTC
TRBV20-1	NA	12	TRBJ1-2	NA	CSASIGASGYTF	TGCAGTGCTAGTATCGGTGCTAGCGGCTACACCTTC
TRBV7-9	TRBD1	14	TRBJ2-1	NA	CASSFGQGFNEQFF	TGTGCCAGCAGCTTTGGACAGGGGTTCAATGAGCAGTTCTTC